This T cell receptor beta chain is drawn from a study of cytomegalovirus exposure and HLA in healthy donors. The donors were part of the roughly 130-subject validation cohort, which stood apart from the 666-subject first cohort. This clone was counted a few times. Its matching antigen is unknown. The trim removed 4 bases at V and 6 bases at J, leaving 8 bases unmatched. Germline CDR1 and CDR2: SGDLS and YYNGEE. This CDR3 is 14 amino acids long. Sequencing was performed with immunoSEQ multiplex PCR; in TCRdb, only in-frame clones are kept and a portion is missing. The sample gives some 120,000 clones, about 90% of which show up once; 1.5% to 2% is in the top ten. Overall study results and limits: Cytomegalovirus status, reportedly, was diagnosed with high specificity and sensitivity by the classifier. The study listed 150 to 200 cytomegalovirus-associated TCR beta chains. In vitro experiments confirmed that a few CMV-associated chains were specific for CMV antigens.

The chain recombines TRBV9 with TRBJ2-7; 9 positions agree with TRBD1. The TCR originated in a woman aged 18-29 years in good health and CMV-seronegative. The specimen was PBMCs. The CDR3 sequence is CASSPWTGEGEQYF. The CDR3 region has the DNA TGTGCCAGCAGCCCCTGGACAGGGGAAGGCGAGCAGTACTTC.